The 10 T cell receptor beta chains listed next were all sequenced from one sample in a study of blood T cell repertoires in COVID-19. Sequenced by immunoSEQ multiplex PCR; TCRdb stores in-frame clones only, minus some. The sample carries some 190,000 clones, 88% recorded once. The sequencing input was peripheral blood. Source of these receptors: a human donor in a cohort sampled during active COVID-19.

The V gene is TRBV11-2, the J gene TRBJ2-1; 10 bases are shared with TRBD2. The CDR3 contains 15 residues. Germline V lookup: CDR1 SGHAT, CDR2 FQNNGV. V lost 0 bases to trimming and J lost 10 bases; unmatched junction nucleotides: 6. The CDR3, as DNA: TGTGCCAGCAGCTTAGAAGCGGGGGGGCCAGGGGAGCAGTTCTTC. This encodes CASSLEAGGPGEQFF.

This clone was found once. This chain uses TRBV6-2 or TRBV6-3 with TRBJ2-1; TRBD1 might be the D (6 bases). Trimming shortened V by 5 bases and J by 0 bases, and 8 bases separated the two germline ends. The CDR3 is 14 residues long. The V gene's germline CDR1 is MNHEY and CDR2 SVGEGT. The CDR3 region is CASSGTISYNEQFF. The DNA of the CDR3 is TGTGCCAGCAGTGGGACAATCTCCTACAATGAGCAGTTCTTC.

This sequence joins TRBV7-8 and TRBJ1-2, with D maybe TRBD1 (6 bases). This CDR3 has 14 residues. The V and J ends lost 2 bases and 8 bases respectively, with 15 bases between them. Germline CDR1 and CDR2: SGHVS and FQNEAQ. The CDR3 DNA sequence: TGTGCCAGCAGCTTAAGGGGCAGGGGCGGCGGCTACACCTTC. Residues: CASSLRGRGGGYTF.

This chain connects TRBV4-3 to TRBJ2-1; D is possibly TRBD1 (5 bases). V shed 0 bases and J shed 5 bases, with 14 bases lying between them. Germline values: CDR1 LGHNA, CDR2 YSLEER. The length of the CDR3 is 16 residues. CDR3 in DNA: TGCGCCAGCAGCCAAGATCTAAGTACAGGTAACAATGAGCAGTTCTTC. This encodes CASSQDLSTGNNEQFF.

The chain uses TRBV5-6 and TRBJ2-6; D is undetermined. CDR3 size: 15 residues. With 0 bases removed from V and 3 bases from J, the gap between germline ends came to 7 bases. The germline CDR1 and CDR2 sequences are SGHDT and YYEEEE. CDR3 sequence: CASSLELLGANVLTF. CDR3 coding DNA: TGTGCCAGCAGCTTGGAGCTACTTGGGGCCAACGTCCTGACTTTC.

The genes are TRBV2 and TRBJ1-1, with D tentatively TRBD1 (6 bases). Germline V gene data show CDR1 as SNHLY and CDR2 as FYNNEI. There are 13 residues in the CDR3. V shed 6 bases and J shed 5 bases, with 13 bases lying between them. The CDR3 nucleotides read TGTGCCAGCAGCGCAGATGACAGGACTGAAGCTTTCTTT. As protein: CASSADDRTEAFF.

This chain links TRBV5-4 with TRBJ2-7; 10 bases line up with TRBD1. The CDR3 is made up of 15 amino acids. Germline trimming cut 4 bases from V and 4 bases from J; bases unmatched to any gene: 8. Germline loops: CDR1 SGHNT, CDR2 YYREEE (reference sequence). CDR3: CASSAPGQGKYEQYF. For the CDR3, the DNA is TGTGCCAGCAGCGCACCGGGACAGGGGAAATACGAGCAGTACTTC.

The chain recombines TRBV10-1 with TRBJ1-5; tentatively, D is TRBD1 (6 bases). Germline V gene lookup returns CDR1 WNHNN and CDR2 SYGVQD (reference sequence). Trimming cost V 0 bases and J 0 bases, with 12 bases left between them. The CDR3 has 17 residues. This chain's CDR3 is CASSESGQHYSNQPQHF. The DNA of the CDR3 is TGCGCCAGCAGTGAGTCGGGACAACATTATAGCAATCAGCCCCAGCATTTT.

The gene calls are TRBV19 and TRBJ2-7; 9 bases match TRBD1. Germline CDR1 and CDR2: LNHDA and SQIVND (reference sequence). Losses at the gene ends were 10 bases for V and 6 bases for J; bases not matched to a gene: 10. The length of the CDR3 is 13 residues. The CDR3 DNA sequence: TGTGCCACTGCCGGGACAGGGTATGTCGAGCAGTACTTC. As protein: CATAGTGYVEQYF.

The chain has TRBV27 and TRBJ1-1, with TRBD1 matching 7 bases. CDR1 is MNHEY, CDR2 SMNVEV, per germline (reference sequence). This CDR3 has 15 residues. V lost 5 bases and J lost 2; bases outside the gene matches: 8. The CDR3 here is CASSQGQVANTEAFF. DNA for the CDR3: TGTGCCAGCAGTCAAGGACAGGTGGCTAACACTGAAGCTTTCTTT.